The text below deals with one T cell receptor beta chain. Its antigen is not yet known. No qualities accompany the bases; no much larger clone lies one base away. This sample was taken from a study of OX40 agonist ivuxolimab in advanced cancers. For the wider study: The costimulatory receptor OX40 (CD134) was targeted by ivuxolimab, a fully human IgG2 agonistic monoclonal antibody. Patients were allowed to have had prior anti-PD-1, anti-PD-L1 or anti-CTLA-4 therapy, and 30% to 50% of the dose-escalation patients had previously received checkpoint inhibitors. In the dose-escalation cohort, 65% to 85% of patients were male, and the mean age was roughly 60 years with a range of roughly 23 to 90. Peripheral TCRbeta sequencing was intended to test whether TCR sequence diversity was altered and clonal T-cell expansion was caused by ivuxolimab. Intravenous ivuxolimab was administered to patients every 2 weeks at six dose levels: 0.01, 0.1, 0.3, 1.5, 3 and 10 mg/kg. The paper describes the monotherapy dose-escalation part (N ≈ 51 patients) of the phase I trial of ivuxolimab. Partial responses occurred in three dose-escalation patients, of whom one had hepatocellular carcinoma and two had cutaneous melanoma. Among the approximately 50 dose-escalation patients, around 19 had hepatocellular carcinoma, 15 melanoma, 9 renal cell carcinoma and 9 head and neck cancer.

Genomic DNA was isolated from the sorted cells so that the TCRbeta CDR3 region could be sequenced. TCRbeta CDR3 regions were sequenced using the immunoSEQ Assay. The clones in this table, taken by TCRdb from immuneACCESS, are in-frame only. Not every clone is retained; where verified, under half of the shortfall comes from an unresolved V gene, and the cause of the rest is unknown. A total of about 73,000 clones appear in this sample, about 90% of them only once. Over 0.35% of the sample rests with the top ten. What the authors observed across the whole study: At doses from 0.1 to 3.0 mg/kg, clonal expansion was seen in both CD4+ and CD8+ blood T cells between baseline and week 6. In the 0.1-3.0 mg/kg groups, partial responders had among the lowest normalized peripheral clonal expansion, particularly in CD8+ T cells. Low levels of normalized T-cell clonal expansion were also shown by some nonresponding patients. After ivuxolimab, CD8+ T cells had more expanded clones than CD4+ T cells on average. The antigen specificity of the peripheral T cells that underwent clonal expansion was not determined.

Patients with autoimmune disease history or receiving systemic immunosuppression were excluded from the trial. Peripheral blood for TCR sequencing was collected from all dose cohorts at baseline, on cycle 4 day 1, and on cycle 7 day 1. Samples came from an open-label, multicenter, first-in-human phase I dose-escalation trial of ivuxolimab. Adults with locally advanced or metastatic melanoma, renal cell carcinoma, hepatocellular carcinoma or head and neck squamous cell carcinoma were enrolled in the trial. Before TCR sequencing, CD4+ and CD8+ T cells were separately sorted from peripheral blood. This receptor was taken from an adult with an advanced solid tumor such as melanoma, head and neck, liver or kidney cancer. Sample: CD4+ or CD8+ T cells sorted from blood, taken in a trial of the OX40 agonist ivuxolimab.

In nucleotide form, the sequence is TGTGCCAGCACTCAACCCCAAGACAGGGGGAGACTGTTTTTT. It translates as CASTQPQDRGRLFF. The rearranged segments are TRBV28 and TRBJ1-4, and 9 bases in between align with TRBD1. From cysteine to phenylalanine, the CDR3 is 14 amino acids long. CDR3 DNA is the only sequence kept; it has 42 bases, read in frame from the first base. V is trimmed back by 7 bases and J by 13 bases, and the junction contains 13 bases that no gene match accounts for. CDR1 and CDR2 were assigned from the germline V gene as MDHEN and SYDVKM.